The next 30 T cell receptor beta chains were all read from a single sample in a study of radiation and T cells in renal cell carcinoma (dated by TCRdb to 2020 to 2022). The time point tag for this specimen amounts to: baseline pretreatment blood. Explained via the paper, the treatment or condition label denotes: 15 Gy SBRT to primary tumor, nephrectomy 4 weeks later. Library generation was performed with the immunoSEQ multiplex PCR assay. This immuneACCESS table, as held by TCRdb, lists in-frame sequences with V and J called but not all clones. Of the missing ones, under half trace to an unresolved V gene in checked studies; the others have no known cause. The sample records approximately 120,000 clones, about four fifths of which are singletons. Of the sample, 2.5% to 3.5% is held by the ten largest clones. Material: blood, obtained from a patient whose treatment included radiotherapy and nephrectomy. The receptors stem from a woman aged 55-69 years with renal cell carcinoma.

The chain links TRBV7-9 to TRBJ1-4; 7 nucleotides line up with TRBD1. There are 15 residues in the CDR3. V shed 5 bases, J shed 4 bases, and the junction held 7 bases outside the gene matches. From germline, CDR1 is SEHNR and CDR2 FQNEAQ (reference sequence). CDR3 region: CASSPHRGGNEKLFF. The CDR3 coding sequence is TGTGCCAGCAGCCCCCACAGGGGCGGTAATGAAAAACTGTTTTTT.

V gene TRBV6-5 combines with J gene TRBJ1-4; D is unresolved. V was pared by 0 bases and J by 4 bases, with 6 bases between. The CDR3 loop spans 14 amino acids. The V gene's germline CDR1 is MNHEY and CDR2 SVGAGI. The CDR3 nucleotides are TGTGCCAGCAGTTACTCGGGGATTAATGAAAAACTGTTTTTT. Residues: CASSYSGINEKLFF.

This sequence joins TRBV5-1 and TRBJ1-1; 7 bases match TRBD1. Per the germline V gene, CDR1 is SGHRS and CDR2 is YFSETQ. The CDR3 totals 13 residues. Losses at the gene ends were 3 bases for V and 4 bases for J; bases not matched to a gene: 3. CDR3 nucleotide sequence: TGCGCCAGCAGCTGGGACAGTCGCACTGAAGCTTTCTTT. Translation gives CASSWDSRTEAFF.

V and J are TRBV4-3 and TRBJ2-1, with 11 positions matching TRBD2. The length of the CDR3 is 16 residues. Germline assignment: CDR1 LGHNA and CDR2 YSLEER. V shed 1 base and J 1 base; nucleotides not matched to a gene: 0. The CDR3 here is CASSQVAGGSYNEQFF. In DNA form, the CDR3 reads TGCGCCAGCAGCCAAGTAGCGGGAGGGTCCTACAATGAGCAGTTCTTC.

The V and J genes are TRBV30 and TRBJ2-3, with 7 bases lining up with TRBD2. This CDR3 is 18 amino acids long. The germline CDR1 and CDR2 sequences are GTSNPN and SVGIG (reference sequence). V lost 5 bases, J lost 0 bases, and 17 bases stayed unmatched. The CDR3 is CAWDVGGSFRPSTDTQYF. The CDR3 nucleotides read TGTGCCTGGGACGTCGGGGGGTCCTTTCGCCCTAGCACAGATACGCAGTATTTT.

The chain has TRBV9 and TRBJ2-3, with 10 bases identical to TRBD2. There are 15 residues in the CDR3. The germline V gene encodes CDR1 SGDLS and CDR2 YYNGEE. V lost 1 base, J lost 8 bases, and 7 bases stayed unmatched. In DNA, the CDR3 is TGTGCCAGCAGCGTAAGCGGGGGGGGGCAAGGTACGCAGTATTTT. The encoded protein is CASSVSGGGQGTQYF.

The chain carries TRBV7-9 and TRBJ1-6; 11 nucleotides agree with TRBD1. Per the germline V gene, CDR1 is SEHNR and CDR2 is FQNEAQ (reference sequence). V dropped 5 bases and J dropped 8; count of bases not matched to a gene: 8. The CDR3 extends over 16 amino acids. The CDR3 protein is CASSKYGTGGDSPLHF. As DNA, the CDR3 is TGTGCCAGCAGCAAGTACGGGACAGGGGGAGATTCACCCCTCCACTTT.

This chain uses TRBV28 with TRBJ2-1; 9 nucleotides line up with TRBD2. The CDR3 sequence is 16 residues long. The germline CDR1 and CDR2 sequences are MDHEN and SYDVKM. J gave up 7 bases and V 5 bases, and 12 bases lay outside the gene matches. CDR3 DNA: TGTGCCAGCAGTACCAGCGCTAGCGGGACATGGAATGAGCAGTTCTTC. Protein sequence: CASSTSASGTWNEQFF.

The rearrangement links TRBV9 to TRBJ2-7; TRBD2 aligns across 13 bases. J was trimmed by 3 bases and V by 0 bases; bases with no gene match: 0. This CDR3 is built from 15 residues. Germline V gene lookup returns CDR1 SGDLS and CDR2 YYNGEE. The DNA of the CDR3 is TGTGCCAGCAGCGTAGGGACTAGCGGGGGCTACGAGCAGTACTTC. As protein: CASSVGTSGGYEQYF.

The chain is built from TRBV11-3 and TRBJ2-3, with TRBD2 matching 8 bases. Trimming removed 5 bases from V and 6 bases from J; junction bases left unmatched: 10. The germline CDR1 and CDR2 sequences are SGHNT and YENEEA. The CDR3 covers 15 residues. The DNA of the CDR3 is TGTGCCAGCAGCCCCGGGAGCGGGGGATCGGATACGCAGTATTTT. This translates into CASSPGSGGSDTQYF.

At least ten counts were recorded for this clone. The rearrangement joins TRBV7-9 to TRBJ2-7; 8 bases line up with TRBD1. The CDR3 has 16 residues. Looked up from germline, CDR1 is SEHNR and CDR2 is FQNEAQ (reference sequence). The V and J ends lost 6 bases and 5 bases, in that order; junction bases with no gene match: 15. CDR3 region: CASSYLTGTGSDEQYF. The CDR3 region has the DNA TGTGCCAGCAGTTACCTTACCGGGACAGGTTCTGACGAGCAGTACTTC.

The chain uses TRBV21-1 and TRBJ2-7; the table's D call of TRBD1 was not tested on the DNA. TRBV21-1 is deemed a pseudogene. The CDR3 has 18 residues. CDR3 DNA sequence: TGTGCCAGCAACCTATATAAGGACCGGGACAGGGAGGCCTACGAGCAGTACTTC. Protein sequence: CASNLYKDRDREAYEQYF.

This chain joins TRBV5-4 and TRBJ2-2; tentative D call: TRBD1 (6 bases). V was shortened by 0 bases and J by 0 bases, with 6 bases between the two germline ends. This CDR3 region has 15 residues. Germline CDR1 and CDR2: SGHNT and YYREEE (reference sequence). In DNA, the CDR3 is TGTGCCAGCAGCTTGGGGACAGCGAACACCGGGGAGCTGTTTTTT. Amino acids: CASSLGTANTGELFF.

This CDR3 is CASSHTDLPHEAFF. The CDR3 nucleotides are TGTGCCAGCAGTCACACGGATCTACCCCATGAAGCTTTCTTT. The chain carries TRBV2 and TRBJ1-1; no reliable D call. This CDR3 spans 14 amino acids. Germline V lookup: CDR1 SNHLY, CDR2 FYNNEI. V was clipped by 5 bases and J by 7 bases, with 17 bases between them.

This clone was counted a few times. The chain links TRBV6-5 to TRBJ1-6; D possibly corresponds to TRBD1 (5 bases). Germline V gene sequence: CDR1 MNHEY, CDR2 SVGAGI. This CDR3 region has 13 residues. Trimming took 6 bases from V and 7 from J, leaving 10 bases between them. As DNA, the CDR3 is TGTGCCAGCAGGGCCGGGGGGAATTCACCCCTCCACTTT. This codes for CASRAGGNSPLHF.

The CDR3 coding sequence is TGTGCCAGCAGTTTCCGGGACCTCGGCACCGGGGAGCTGTTTTTT. It translates to CASSFRDLGTGELFF. The chain employs TRBV27 and TRBJ2-2, with D tentatively TRBD1 or TRBD2 (5 bases each). CDR3 length: 15 residues. Germline assignment: CDR1 MNHEY and CDR2 SMNVEV (reference sequence). V lost 3 bases, J lost 4 bases, and 12 bases lay in between.

V usage is TRBV5-1 and J usage is TRBJ2-7; 14 positions match TRBD2. The V and J ends lost 4 bases and 4 bases, in that order; junction bases with no gene match: 7. This CDR3 has 16 residues. Per the germline V gene, CDR1 is SGHRS and CDR2 is YFSETQ. The CDR3 sequence is CASSGGTSGRGYEQYF. The DNA for the CDR3 is TGCGCCAGCAGCGGAGGGACTAGCGGGAGAGGGTACGAGCAGTACTTC.

This chain uses TRBV19 with TRBJ1-1, with a tentative D call TRBD1 (5 bases). CDR1 LNHDA and CDR2 SQIVND come from the germline V gene (reference sequence). This CDR3 has 14 residues. V lost 3 bases to trimming and J lost 3 bases, with 11 bases between them. The CDR3 loop reads CASSINGAYTEAFF. CDR3 nucleotide sequence: TGTGCCAGTAGTATCAACGGGGCTTACACTGAAGCTTTCTTT. Supplemented by reference TRBV19 and TRBJ1-1, the full variable domain reads DGGITQSPKYLFRKEGQNVTLSCEQNLNHDAMYWYRQDPGQGLRLIYYSQIVNDFQKGDIAEGYSVSREKKESFPLTVTSAQKNPTAFYLCASSINGAYTEAFFGQGTRLTVV.

This chain uses TRBV7-2 with TRBJ1-2; D not resolved. This CDR3 is built from 16 residues. Germline V gene lookup returns CDR1 SGHTA and CDR2 FQGNSA. Trimming took off 5 bases at V and 4 bases at J, with 20 bases between the two ends. The CDR3 DNA follows: TGTGCCAGCAGCCCCTTATCGGGCTCCGCCCCCTATGGCTACACCTTC. This translates into CASSPLSGSAPYGYTF. The variable domain in full, with the rest retrieved from reference TRBV7-2 and TRBJ1-2, is GAGVSQSPSNKVTEKGKDVELRCDPISGHTALYWYRQSLGQGLEFLIYFQGNSAPDKSGLPSDRFSAERTGGSVSTLTIQRTQQEDSAVYLCASSPLSGSAPYGYTFGSGTRLTVV.

V and J are TRBV19 and TRBJ1-1; D remains ambiguous. Per the germline V gene, CDR1 is LNHDA and CDR2 is SQIVND (reference sequence). V gave up 5 bases and J gave up 3 bases, with 13 bases separating them. CDR3 length: 14 residues. Here the CDR3 DNA reads TGTGCCAGTAGTGCCCCTCAGAGGCACACTGAAGCTTTCTTT. It translates to CASSAPQRHTEAFF.

This clone came up once. The chain couples TRBV16 to TRBJ2-5, with 8 positions matching TRBD2. The V gene end was trimmed by 3 bases and the J gene end by 5 bases; junction bases not matched to a gene: 11. The CDR3 spans 16 residues. Germline V gene data show CDR1 as KGHSY and CDR2 as FQNENV. The CDR3 loop is CASSHGRTSIGETQYF. CDR3 DNA: TGTGCCAGCAGCCATGGCCGGACTAGCATAGGGGAGACCCAGTACTTC.

The genes are TRBV11-3 and TRBJ1-1; tentatively, D is TRBD1 (5 bases). V lost 0 bases and J 0 bases, leaving 14 bases between the germline ends. This CDR3 has 17 residues. Germline V gene lookup returns CDR1 SGHNT and CDR2 YENEEA. This chain's CDR3 is CASSLDWGVGVNTEAFF. The CDR3 bases are TGTGCCAGCAGCTTAGATTGGGGCGTAGGGGTGAACACTGAAGCTTTCTTT.

The chain employs TRBV5-4 and TRBJ2-2; D gene uncertain. The CDR3 runs 12 residues. Trimming pared 1 base from V and 2 bases from J, leaving 0 bases between. Germline-derived CDR1 and CDR2 are SGHNT and YYREEE (reference sequence). The CDR3 sequence is CASSLNTGELFF. The DNA of the CDR3 is TGTGCCAGCAGCTTGAACACCGGGGAGCTGTTTTTT.

The chain joins TRBV7-3 to TRBJ1-2; tentatively, D is TRBD1 (5 bases). Germline V gives CDR1 SGHTA, CDR2 FQGTGA. Trimming took 3 bases from V and 0 from J, leaving 8 bases between them. The CDR3 is 14 residues long. The CDR3 DNA reads TGTGCCAGCAGCTTTGGGGCAGCTAACTATGGCTACACCTTC. Translating it yields CASSFGAANYGYTF. Supplemented by reference TRBV7-3 and TRBJ1-2, the full variable domain reads GAGVSQTPSNKVTEKGKYVELRCDPISGHTALYWYRQSLGQGPEFLIYFQGTGAADDSGLPNDRFFAVRPEGSVSTLKIQRTERGDSAVYLCASSFGAANYGYTFGSGTRLTVV.

The chain combines TRBV5-4 with TRBJ1-1; possibly TRBD1 for D (6 bases). The CDR3 runs to 13 residues. Germline V gives CDR1 SGHNT, CDR2 YYREEE (reference sequence). The V and J ends lost 1 base and 3 bases respectively, with 7 bases between them. The CDR3 sequence: CASSLRGYTEAFF. Written as DNA, the CDR3 is TGTGCCAGCAGCTTGAGGGGGTACACTGAAGCTTTCTTT.

About this clone itself: The same CDR3 also results from other DNA sequences found in this sample. The J gene is TRBJ1-1, the V gene TRBV6-5; D call uncertain. The CDR3 has 12 amino acids. Germline V gene lookup returns CDR1 MNHEY and CDR2 SVGAGI. Trimming left V 5 bases short and J 5 bases short, with 9 bases between. The DNA for the CDR3 is TGTGCCAGCAGTGTTAGTGAGACTGAAGCTTTCTTT. The encoded protein is CASSVSETEAFF.

The chain is built from TRBV2 and TRBJ2-7; no firm D call. The CDR3 has 11 residues. Per germline, CDR1 SNHLY and CDR2 FYNNEI. V lost 1 base, J lost 3 bases, and 1 base lay in between. CDR3 bases: TGTGCCAGCAGTGAAGACTACGAGCAGTACTTC. This codes for CASSEDYEQYF.

The chain is built from TRBV19 and TRBJ2-2; 11 nucleotides match TRBD1. J gave up 4 bases and V 7 bases, and 8 bases lay outside the gene matches. The CDR3 loop spans 16 amino acids. Germline V gives CDR1 LNHDA, CDR2 SQIVND (reference sequence). In DNA form, the CDR3 reads TGTGCCAGTATATACCGGGGACAGGGGGGCACCGGGGAGCTGTTTTTT. This translates into CASIYRGQGGTGELFF.

V is TRBV10-3 and J is TRBJ2-7; 11 positions match TRBD1. The CDR3 runs 13 residues. The germline CDR1 and CDR2 sequences are ENHRY and SYGVKD. Trimming at V came to 10 bases and at J to 3 bases, leaving 5 bases not matched to a gene. This CDR3 is CATSGTGGYEQYF. The CDR3 DNA reads TGTGCCACTTCCGGGACAGGGGGCTACGAGCAGTACTTC.

This clone was observed a handful of times. This chain's CDR3 is CASSLEVNTEAFF. CDR3 DNA sequence: TGTGCCAGCAGCTTGGAGGTGAACACTGAAGCTTTCTTT. This chain uses TRBV5-4 with TRBJ1-1; D unclear. CDR3 length: 13 amino acids. Germline CDR1 is SGHNT and CDR2 is YYREEE (reference sequence). Between the trimmed V and J ends, which lost 0 bases and 0 bases, there was a span of 3 bases.